The source of this T cell receptor (beta chain) is a study of graft-versus-host responses after intestinal transplantation. Study in general: Tacrolimus plus steroids were given to all recipients for about three years, preceded by anti-thymocyte globulin induction.

Only in-frame clones appear in the TCRdb table, and some are missing; sequencing was by immunoSEQ multiplex PCR. Of tens of thousands of clones listed, 85% to 95% are singletons. The length of the CDR3 is 16 residues. Trimming cost V 5 bases and J 4 bases, with 20 bases left between them. Germline V gene data show CDR1 as LNHDA and CDR2 as SQIVND (reference sequence). On this clone itself: Its antigen is unidentified.

This TCR came from a human donor who received an intestinal transplant. The genes are TRBV19 and TRBJ1-2, with D perhaps TRBD1 (5 bases). Sequences were derived from unstimulated CD8+ T cells sorted from spleen or lymph node cells, sampled before intestinal transplant. DNA of the CDR3: TGTGCCAGTAGTGTTCCCCCTTTAGGACAAACCTATGGCTACACCTTC. Residues: CASSVPPLGQTYGYTF.